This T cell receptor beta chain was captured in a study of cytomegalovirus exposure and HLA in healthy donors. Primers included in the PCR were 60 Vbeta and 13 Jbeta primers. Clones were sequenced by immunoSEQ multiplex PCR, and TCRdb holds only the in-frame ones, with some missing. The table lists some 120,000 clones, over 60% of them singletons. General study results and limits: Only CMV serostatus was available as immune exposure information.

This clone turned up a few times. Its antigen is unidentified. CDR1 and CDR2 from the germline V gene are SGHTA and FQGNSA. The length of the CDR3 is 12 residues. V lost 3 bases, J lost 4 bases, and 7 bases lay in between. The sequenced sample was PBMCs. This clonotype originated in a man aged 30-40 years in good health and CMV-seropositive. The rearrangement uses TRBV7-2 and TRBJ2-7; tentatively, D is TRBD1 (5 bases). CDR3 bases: TGTGCCAGCAGCTTCGACAGTTACGAGCAGTACTTC. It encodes CASSFDSYEQYF.